Following are 3 T cell receptor beta chains from one sample sequenced in a study of T cell responses to AZD1222 COVID-19 vaccine. Some clones are missing from TCRdb's copy, which holds only in-frame ones; the method was immunoSEQ multiplex PCR. The sample shows around 150,000 clones, about 90% of them seen only once. The sample consisted of peripheral blood, taken on day 0 of AZD1222 vaccination. All receptors derive from an adult in good health.

J is TRBJ1-5 and V is TRBV18, with D unclear. Per germline, CDR1 KGHSH and CDR2 LQKENI. V lost 3 bases and J lost 6, with 15 bases in between. This CDR3 spans 15 amino acids. The CDR3 DNA is TGTGCCAGCTCACCGAGGCGAGAGCTCCTTCAGCCCCAGCATTTT. It is translated as CASSPRRELLQPQHF.

This sequence joins TRBV7-3 and TRBJ2-1; 11 bases match TRBD2. The CDR3 covers 13 residues. Trimming cost V 4 bases and J 9 bases; bases outside gene matches: 2. Germline V CDR1 and CDR2: SGHTA, FQGTGA. CDR3 nucleotides: TGTGCCAGCAGCTCTAGCGGGGGGCCTGAGCAGTTCTTC. Amino acid sequence: CASSSSGGPEQFF. The complete variable domain, with remaining parts taken from reference TRBV7-3 and TRBJ2-1, reads GAGVSQTPSNKVTEKGKYVELRCDPISGHTALYWYRQSLGQGPEFLIYFQGTGAADDSGLPNDRFFAVRPEGSVSTLKIQRTERGDSAVYLCASSSSGGPEQFFGPGTRLTVL.

The chain links TRBV28 to TRBJ1-5; tentative D call: TRBD1 (6 bases). Trimming shortened V by 7 bases and J by 9 bases, and 16 bases separated the two germline ends. The CDR3 has 13 residues. CDR1 is MDHEN and CDR2 is SYDVKM in the germline V gene. The CDR3 sequence is CASMAGGPMPQHF. For the CDR3, the DNA is TGTGCCAGCATGGCCGGGGGCCCAATGCCCCAGCATTTT.